This TCR beta chain was observed in a study of read filtering for tumor transcriptome and immune sequencing. The CDR3 loop spans 13 amino acids. CDR1 and CDR2 (germline): SGHVS, FQNEAQ. V lost 11 bases and J 0 bases, leaving 10 bases between the germline ends. From around 0.4 ug of RNA, a library with molecular barcoded alpha/delta and beta/gamma adaptors was made. MiXCR, run by TCRdb on the reads, gives a single entry per CDR3 protein. Here the sample spans more than 100,000 distinct CDR3 sequences, 10% to 15% being singletons. This clonotype came up many times. Its antigen is undetermined. General study findings and limits: Correlation between methods rose after single-read clonotypes were removed.

The rearrangement joins TRBV7-8 to TRBJ2-2, with D perhaps assigned TRBD1 or TRBD2 (5 bases each). This TCR was recovered from a donor over 35 with multiple myeloma. Material: a population of CD138-negative cells sorted from bone marrow. CDR3 nucleotides: TGTGCCGGGGGTCTTGCGAACACCGGGGAGCTGTTTTTT. Amino acid sequence: CAGGLANTGELFF.